This entry describes one T cell receptor beta chain. Its binding antigen is unknown. No qualities accompany the bases; no much larger clone lies one base away. The V end loses 4 bases and the J end loses 0 bases, and a stretch of 13 bases separates them. The CDR3 numbers 16 residues from cysteine through phenylalanine. The sequence is cut down to CDR3 DNA, 48 bases in frame from base 1. Per the germline V gene, MNHEY is the CDR1 and SVGAGI is the CDR2. This sample stems from a study of blood T cell repertoires in COVID-19 (TCRdb year 2020). Broadly, across the study: The collaborator samples originated in the United States, Italy and Spain and spanned the acute and convalescent phases of COVID-19. The material from the prospective study consisted of cDNA or gDNA derived from T cells, B-cell-depleted T cells, or PBMCs. Subjects who had been exposed to COVID-19, were actively infected with it, or had recovered from it provided the deeply sampled blood TCRbeta repertoires that made up the dataset. The repertoires were made available in a free public database intended to serve as a resource for research on the immune response to SARS-CoV-2. The samples were drawn from two sources: the first 160 participants of the ongoing ImmuneRACE study, and 1,000 to 1,500 subjects contributed by 6 global collaborators. Nearly every sample came with metadata listing a de-identified subject ID, COVID-19 status, age in years and sex. HLA class I and class II types, where available, came from metadata supplied by the sample provider rather than from assay-based typing. What the authors observed across the whole study: Clinical and demographic metadata were provided uncurated, with the amount varying by source and participant.

TCRbeta CDR3 regions were amplified from genomic DNA by means of the immunoSEQ Assay, a bias-controlled multiplex PCR. The source study handled its data this way. Nucleated cell counts per sample were estimated from amplification of reference gene primers within the assay. To quantify the absolute abundance of each unique TCRbeta CDR3 rearrangement, sequence reads were collapsed and filtered. For each sample, productive Simpson clonality was calculated as the square root of Simpson's diversity index across productive rearrangements. TCRdb stores this immuneACCESS table with in-frame sequences only. Part of the clones is absent; in the studies checked, under half of the shortfall reflects unresolved V genes, and no reason is known for the rest. The D gene and trimming were derived from the DNA, and the V and J assignments and clone size from that table. A total of some 210,000 clones appear in this sample, roughly nine tenths of them only once. The leading ten clones occupy about 6.3% of the sample.

Samples from volunteer blood donors who had recovered from COVID-19 were contributed by a second Seattle source. Whole blood was collected in K2EDTA tubes by collaborating institutions according to the institutions' own protocols. For TCRbeta analysis, collaborators shipped samples in one of three forms: frozen whole blood, isolated PBMCs, or DNA extracted from either of those sample types. Input material: peripheral blood. This clonotype was sampled from a man in his 60s who had recovered from COVID-19. The chain couples TRBV6-5 to TRBJ1-3; the D gene cannot be named for sure. Here is the DNA: TGTGCCAGCAGTTTGACCGGGATTCACTCTGGAAACACCATATATTTT. This codes for CASSLTGIHSGNTIYF.